This TCR beta chain was observed in a study of identical twins (dated by TCRdb to about 2016). Regarding the research as a whole: The study deep-sequenced TCR alpha and beta repertoires from monozygotic twins, unrelated adults of various ages and cord blood to test whether fetal clonotypes persist. Replicate twin experiments were performed at different times using different library preparation protocols to rule out contamination.

Study-wide findings and limitations: Because the same donors could not be followed over many years, the conclusions relied on cross-sectional statistical analysis. A weaker excess of twin sharing was found in beta out-of-frame sequences because the signal-to-noise ratio was lowered by fewer shared sequences. Recombination models systematically underestimated out-of-frame TCR alpha sharing in monozygotic twins but agreed with sharing between unrelated individuals. Fewer insertions were carried by abundant cord blood beta clonotypes; a weaker similar trend was observed in young adult naive repertoires, while no such trend was observed in memory repertoires. Out-of-frame TCR alpha sequences shared between twins showed an excess of low generation-probability sequences compared with coincidental sharing between unrelated individuals. Zero-insertion analyses could be partly confounded by invariant T cells such as MAIT and iNKT, though diverse VJ usage argued against such confounding for most clonotypes.

Only healthy Caucasian donors were included. The twin cohort consisted of three pairs of female monozygotic twins, all aged roughly 18 to 29 years. Positive isolation kits from Invitrogen were used to isolate CD4+ and CD8+ T cell populations. From the cysteine up to the phenylalanine, the CDR3 has a length of 12 residues. Here the CDR3 DNA is all that survives: 36 bases in frame from base 1. The germline V gene (reference sequence) provides CDR1 SEHNR and CDR2 FQNEAQ. V is reduced by 1 base and J by 7 bases, leaving a spacing of 7 bases between them. This clonotype has ten or more counts. Its antigen specificity is not known. Base qualities were left out, and no much larger clone turns up one base away. The library was prepared using 5' RACE. Instrument on record: Illumina HiSeq 2000. A universal primer binding site was added through template switching, and the final cDNA carried a unique molecular identifier so that TCR cDNA molecules could be counted accurately. First-strand cDNA for TCR alpha and beta chains was synthesized from specific primers in the conserved constant-segment region. To control for contamination, every cDNA library carried two barcodes: a SMART-Mk sample barcode plus Illumina barcodes. TruSeq adapter sequences, together with Illumina sample barcodes, were added in two successive PCR steps. TCR alpha and beta cDNA libraries were sequenced on the Illumina HiSeq platform with custom primers. As for the authors' bioinformatics: Unique molecular identifiers were extracted from raw reads with MiGEC, and CDR3 positions were determined with MiXCR. For each individual, recombination models were inferred using an EM algorithm with the repgenHMM and IGoR tools. Shared clonotypes were analyzed with the tcR package in R, and sharing was normalized by the product of cloneset sizes. To study raw recombination free of thymic and clonal selection effects, out-of-frame nonproductive sequences were analyzed. TCRdb trimmed public reads at Q25 via fastp, called clones via MiXCR and kept in-frame beta chains. Here each entry gathers all rows of one CDR3 protein and keeps the most common genes and DNA. The V and J calls reflect TCRdb's pipeline rather than the authors' work. The table for this sample lists over 200,000 distinct CDR3 sequences; approximately 5.9% of them were counted only once. The top ten clonotypes cover 14% to 15% of the sample.

In addition, the sample was reused for a study of T cells expressing NK-cell markers. The second publication reports: TCR beta-chain repertoires were profiled in sorted CD3+CD56+NKG2C+, CD3+CD56+NKG2C- and CD3+CD56-NKG2C+ T-cell subsets from several donors. Most of the eight sequenced donors were HCMV-seropositive and one was HCMV-seronegative. To restrict sorting to alphabetaTCR-expressing T cells, an anti-gammadeltaTCR antibody was added in several experiments. In five to seven donors, the dominant CD3+CD56+NKG2C+ clonotypes were among the top 10 CD8+ clonotypes and accounted for about 1.0-7.0% of CD8+ T cells. Those dominant clonotypes were again the most abundant among CD3+CD56-NKG2C+ cells in a few donors, at about 25-60.1%. Whether the expanded NKG2C-expressing T cell clones were specific for HCMV antigens was left unclear. The study sequenced eight donors, all healthy volunteers chosen at random: three men and five women. HCMV serostatus was determined by detecting HCMV-specific IgG in serum with a commercial ELISA kit. Reads were demultiplexed and grouped by UMI with MIGEC, and clonotypes were assembled and quantified with MiTCR. To exclude erroneous sequences, any TCR cDNA sequence not supported by at least two reads was discarded. The tcR package was used for downstream repertoire analysis, and clonotypes were matched between fractions using CDR3 nucleotide sequence together with V segment. VDJmatch was used to annotate antigen specificity against VDJdb, with one amino acid substitution allowed in CDR3.

The sequence links TRBV7-9 to TRBJ1-1, with no D gene named confidently. This receptor was taken from a woman aged 18-29 years in good health. The sample consisted of CD8+ T cells sorted from blood. CDR3 reads: CASSLGGDEAFF. At the DNA level, the sequence is TGTGCCAGCAGCTTAGGTGGGGATGAAGCTTTCTTT.